This T cell receptor beta chain was documented in a study of technical replicates of blood from a few donors. The protocol was immunoSEQ multiplex PCR, while the TCRdb copy is restricted to in-frame clones and leaves out a portion. The table records about 62,000 clones, about nine tenths of them present only once. The material sequenced was PBMCs. This TCR came from a human donor in good health. Some clones in this sample may be carry-over from other donors' samples.

CDR3 protein: CASSLDLAGTEAFF. In nucleotides, the CDR3 is TGTGCCAGCAGCTTAGATTTAGCAGGGACTGAAGCTTTCTTT. V and J are TRBV7-9 and TRBJ1-1; D is perhaps TRBD1 (5 bases). CDR1 and CDR2 (germline): SEHNR, FQNEAQ (reference sequence). The CDR3 contains 14 residues. V gave up 1 base and J gave up 5 bases, with 11 bases separating them.